What follows are 23 T cell receptor beta chains derived from one specimen sequenced in a study of CD8+ T cells in alopecia areata. Reverse transcription of extracted RNA yielded cDNA, which provided the sequencing template. The table came from immunoSEQ multiplex PCR; TCRdb's copy has only in-frame clones and leaves some out. The repertoire consists of some 110,000 clones, with less than 45% occurring once and the leading ten covering approximately 2.8%. The sequencing sample was made of CD4+ T cells sorted from blood. All receptors come from a human donor with alopecia areata.

This clone turned up a few times. The gene calls are TRBV9 and TRBJ2-3; weak D call: TRBD2 (6 bases). V shed 1 base and J shed 7 bases, with 10 bases lying between them. CDR3 size: 13 residues. Germline loops: CDR1 SGDLS, CDR2 YYNGEE. DNA of the CDR3: TGTGCCAGCAGCGTACTCGGAGGGAATACGCAGTATTTT. The encoded protein is CASSVLGGNTQYF.

This chain links TRBV30 with TRBJ2-1; a possible D gene is TRBD2 (5 bases). Trimming stripped 2 bases from V and 9 bases from J, with 23 bases between. CDR1 and CDR2 from the germline V gene are GTSNPN and SVGIG (reference sequence). CDR3 length: 16 amino acids. CDR3 DNA sequence: TGTGCCTGGAGTCTGGCGGGTTCCTGGAAGAACGGTGAGCAGTTCTTC. The encoded protein is CAWSLAGSWKNGEQFF.

This clone was counted between two and nine times. The V and J genes are TRBV14 and TRBJ2-3; D not resolved. Germline CDR1 reads SGHDN; CDR2 reads FVKESK. The ends were cut back, 0 bases at V and 6 bases at J, with 10 bases in the middle. The CDR3 runs 14 residues. The chain's CDR3 is CASSQDLLEDTQYF. CDR3 coding DNA: TGTGCCAGCAGCCAAGATCTCTTAGAGGATACGCAGTATTTT.

This clone has only a few counts. The chain couples TRBV15 to TRBJ2-3, with 12 positions matching TRBD2. From germline, CDR1 is LNHNV and CDR2 YYDKDF (reference sequence). CDR3 length equals 17 residues. The junction had 5 bases not matched to a gene; V was cut back by 1 base and J by 3 bases. CDR3 nucleotide sequence: TGTGCCACCAGCAGAGCTCTAGCGGGAGGGAGGACAGATACGCAGTATTTT. The encoded protein is CATSRALAGGRTDTQYF.

J is TRBJ1-1 and V is TRBV5-1; unclear D gene. This CDR3 region has 13 residues. V was shortened by 3 bases and J by 1 base, with 7 bases between the two germline ends. CDR1 is SGHRS and CDR2 is YFSETQ in the germline V gene. CDR3 bases: TGCGCCAGCAGCTATATACCGAACACTGAAGCTTTCTTT. Protein sequence: CASSYIPNTEAFF.

There are a few counts of this clone. The chain recombines TRBV5-1 with TRBJ2-3; no reliable D call. V shed 4 bases and J shed 2 bases, with 11 bases lying between them. There are 14 residues in the CDR3. Germline CDR1 is SGHRS and CDR2 is YFSETQ. This chain's CDR3 is CASSPDLPTDTQYF. The CDR3 nucleotides are TGCGCCAGCAGCCCCGACCTTCCCACAGATACGCAGTATTTT. The complete variable domain, with remaining parts taken from reference TRBV5-1 and TRBJ2-3, reads KAGVTQTPRYLIKTRGQQVTLSCSPISGHRSVSWYQQTPGQGLQFLFEYFSETQRNKGNFPGRFSGRQFSNSRSEMNVSTLELGDSALYLCASSPDLPTDTQYFGPGTRLTVL.

This clone was counted between two and nine times. Here the CDR3 DNA reads TGTGCCAGCAGACCGGGACAGGGGGGCGAGCAGTACTTC. This translates into CASRPGQGGEQYF. The gene calls are TRBV19 and TRBJ2-7, with 11 bases lining up with TRBD1. CDR3 size: 13 residues. The junction had 7 bases not matched to a gene; V was cut back by 9 bases and J by 6 bases. Germline assignment: CDR1 LNHDA and CDR2 SQIVND (reference sequence).

The J gene is TRBJ1-1, the V gene TRBV30; D is unresolved. The germline V gene encodes CDR1 GTSNPN and CDR2 SVGIG (reference sequence). The CDR3 extends over 14 amino acids. Trimming removed 1 base at V and 6 bases at J, with 15 bases between. Written as DNA, the CDR3 is TGTGCCTGGAGTGGGGCAGTACGCAAGGCTGAAGCTTTCTTT. This translates into CAWSGAVRKAEAFF.

This clone was seen a handful of times. This chain connects TRBV29-1 to TRBJ1-1, with a weak D call TRBD1 (5 bases). The CDR3 runs 11 residues. Deletions cut 4 bases from V and 11 bases from J, with 14 bases between. CDR1 and CDR2 from the germline V gene are SQVTM and ANQGSEA. The CDR3 nucleotides read TGCAGCGTTGCGGGGCGTATGGCGGCTTTCTTT. Translating gives CSVAGRMAAFF.

CDR3 bases: TGTGCCAGCAGGCCGGGTAGGTCGTCCTACAATGAGCAGTTCTTC. Encoded protein: CASRPGRSSYNEQFF. V is TRBV27 and J is TRBJ2-1; D is undetermined. Trimming cost V 6 bases and J 1 base, with 13 bases left between them. Germline assignment: CDR1 MNHEY and CDR2 SMNVEV (reference sequence). This CDR3 contains 15 residues.

The chain joins TRBV28 to TRBJ2-7; D is tentatively TRBD1 or TRBD2 (5 bases each). The CDR3 runs 14 residues. V dropped 1 base and J dropped 2 bases, with 9 bases sitting between them. Per germline, CDR1 MDHEN and CDR2 SYDVKM. The CDR3 bases are TGTGCCAGCAGTTTATTTAGAGGGGCCTACGAGCAGTACTTC. This codes for CASSLFRGAYEQYF.

The chain is built from TRBV27 and TRBJ2-2; no clear D gene. CDR3 size: 15 residues. V was cut by 0 bases and J by 5 bases, with 10 bases left in between. Per germline, CDR1 MNHEY and CDR2 SMNVEV (reference sequence). The CDR3 spells CASSLSYYQTGELFF. The CDR3 DNA follows: TGTGCCAGCAGTTTATCGTACTATCAAACCGGGGAGCTGTTTTTT.

This clone was picked up one time. The chain joins TRBV5-1 to TRBJ2-5; D is unclear. The V gene's germline CDR1 is SGHRS and CDR2 YFSETQ. The length of the CDR3 is 13 residues. The V end was cut by 7 bases, the J end by 0 bases, with 10 bases between. This chain's CDR3 is CASGYSYQETQYF. For the CDR3, the DNA is TGCGCCAGCGGATACAGTTACCAAGAGACCCAGTACTTC.

The chain couples TRBV20-1 to TRBJ2-3; D is undetermined. Germline loops: CDR1 DFQATT, CDR2 SNEGSKA (reference sequence). The CDR3 is 11 residues long. The CDR3 reads CRMDGTDTQYF. The CDR3 DNA sequence: TGCAGGATGGACGGCACAGATACGCAGTATTTT.

The chain employs TRBV25-1 and TRBJ1-2, with TRBD1 matching over 10 bases. This CDR3 has 17 residues. CDR1 and CDR2 from the germline V gene are MGHDK and SYGVNS. The V and J ends lost 6 bases and 8 bases, in that order; junction bases with no gene match: 18. The CDR3 spells CASSDSGTGALTYGYTF. Here the CDR3 DNA reads TGTGCCAGCAGCGATTCCGGGACAGGGGCTCTAACTTACGGCTACACCTTC.

The V and J genes are TRBV28 and TRBJ2-7; D is unclear. Germline assignment: CDR1 MDHEN and CDR2 SYDVKM. The V gene lost 7 bases and the J gene lost 0 bases, with 7 bases spanning the gap. This CDR3 region has 12 residues. The CDR3, as DNA: TGTGCCAGCAACGGCGTCTCCTACGAGCAGTACTTC. Its translation is CASNGVSYEQYF.

This clone was counted a few times. The V call is TRBV27, the J call TRBJ2-1, with 11 nucleotides matching TRBD2. The V gene end was trimmed by 3 bases and the J gene end by 5 bases; junction bases not matched to a gene: 3. Germline V gene lookup returns CDR1 MNHEY and CDR2 SMNVEV (reference sequence). The CDR3 contains 15 residues. This CDR3 is CASSFGTSGNNEQFF. CDR3 bases: TGTGCCAGCAGTTTCGGGACTAGCGGAAACAATGAGCAGTTCTTC.

The chain employs TRBV4-2 and TRBJ2-1; TRBD2 matches at 8 bases. Germline values: CDR1 LGHNA, CDR2 YNFKEQ. The CDR3 length is 15 residues. The J segment lost 3 bases and the V segment lost 4 bases, leaving 5 bases of the junction unmatched. CDR3 nucleotides: TGTGCCAGCAGCCCAGGGACTAGTGTCTACAATGAGCAGTTCTTC. This sequence encodes CASSPGTSVYNEQFF.

DNA of the CDR3: TGTGCTAGTGGTTTGGAGGGCTATGGCTACACCTTC. Residues: CASGLEGYGYTF. V and J are TRBV12-5 and TRBJ1-2; D gene unclear. V lost 1 base, J lost 4 bases, and 4 bases lay in between. The CDR3 runs to 12 residues. Looked up from germline, CDR1 is LGHNT and CDR2 is FRNRAP.

The chain couples TRBV30 to TRBJ2-3; D remains unclear. V gave up 1 base and J gave up 4 bases, with 9 bases separating them. The CDR3 covers 13 residues. The germline gives CDR1 GTSNPN, CDR2 SVGIG (reference sequence). The CDR3 DNA follows: TGTGCCTGGAGTGCCTATAGTCCAGATACGCAGTATTTT. This codes for CAWSAYSPDTQYF.

This clone is a singleton in its sample. The J gene is TRBJ1-2, the V gene TRBV6-5; no clear D. From germline, CDR1 is MNHEY and CDR2 SVGAGI. The CDR3 is 13 amino acids. The V and J ends lost 6 bases and 8 bases respectively, with 16 bases between them. DNA for the CDR3: TGTGCCAGCAGCCTCACGGTGGGAGGAGGCTACACCTTC. Amino acids: CASSLTVGGGYTF.

This rearrangement joins TRBV11-3 to TRBJ2-5; 11 bases fit TRBD1. The length of the CDR3 is 14 residues. Germline-derived CDR1 and CDR2 are SGHNT and YENEEA. The junction had 4 bases not matched to a gene; V was cut back by 5 bases and J by 5 bases. The CDR3 region has the DNA TGTGCCAGCAGCCGGACAGGGGGCGATGAGACCCAGTACTTC. It translates to CASSRTGGDETQYF.

The sample holds a few counts of this clone. V gene TRBV7-9 combines with J gene TRBJ1-6; no firm D call. This CDR3 has 12 amino acids. V lost 7 bases and J 8 bases, leaving 9 bases between the germline ends. Germline V gene lookup returns CDR1 SEHNR and CDR2 FQNEAQ (reference sequence). The CDR3, as DNA: TGTGCCAGCACCGTAGCTGATTCACCCCTCCACTTT. Amino acids: CASTVADSPLHF.